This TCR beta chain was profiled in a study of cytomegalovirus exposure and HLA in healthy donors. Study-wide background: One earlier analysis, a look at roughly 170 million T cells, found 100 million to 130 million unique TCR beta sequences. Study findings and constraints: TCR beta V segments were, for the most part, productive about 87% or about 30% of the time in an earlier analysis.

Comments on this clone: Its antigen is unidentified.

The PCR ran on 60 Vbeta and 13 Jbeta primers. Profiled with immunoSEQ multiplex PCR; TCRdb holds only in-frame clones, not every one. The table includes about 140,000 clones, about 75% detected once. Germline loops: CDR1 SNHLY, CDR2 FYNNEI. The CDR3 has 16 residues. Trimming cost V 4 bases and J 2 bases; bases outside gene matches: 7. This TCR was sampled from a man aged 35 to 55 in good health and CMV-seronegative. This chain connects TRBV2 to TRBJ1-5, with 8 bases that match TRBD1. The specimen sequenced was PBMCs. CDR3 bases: TGTGCCAGCAGTGTTATGCCGGGACAGGGCAATCAGCCCCAGCATTTT. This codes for CASSVMPGQGNQPQHF. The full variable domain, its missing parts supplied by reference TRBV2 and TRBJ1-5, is EPEVTQTPSHQVTQMGQEVILRCVPISNHLYFYWYRQILGQKVEFLVSFYNNEISEKSEIFDDQFSVERPDGSNFTLKIRSTKLEDSAMYFCASSVMPGQGNQPQHFGDGTRLSIL.